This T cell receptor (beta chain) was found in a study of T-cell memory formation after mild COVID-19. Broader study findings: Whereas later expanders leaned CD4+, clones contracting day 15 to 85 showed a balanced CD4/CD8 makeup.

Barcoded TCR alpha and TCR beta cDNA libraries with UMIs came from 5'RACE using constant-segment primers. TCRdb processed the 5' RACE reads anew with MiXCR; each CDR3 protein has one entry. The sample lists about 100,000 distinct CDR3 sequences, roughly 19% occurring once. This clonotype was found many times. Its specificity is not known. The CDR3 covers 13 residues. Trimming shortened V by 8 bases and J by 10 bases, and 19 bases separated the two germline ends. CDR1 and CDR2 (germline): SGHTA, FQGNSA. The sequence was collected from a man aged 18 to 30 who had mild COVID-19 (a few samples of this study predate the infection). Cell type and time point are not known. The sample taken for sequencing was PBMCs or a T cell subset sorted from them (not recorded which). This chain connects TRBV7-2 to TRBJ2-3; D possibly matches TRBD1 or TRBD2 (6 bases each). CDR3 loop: CASSQGGNRAQYF. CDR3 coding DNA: TGTGCCAGCTCACAGGGCGGGAATCGTGCGCAGTATTTT.